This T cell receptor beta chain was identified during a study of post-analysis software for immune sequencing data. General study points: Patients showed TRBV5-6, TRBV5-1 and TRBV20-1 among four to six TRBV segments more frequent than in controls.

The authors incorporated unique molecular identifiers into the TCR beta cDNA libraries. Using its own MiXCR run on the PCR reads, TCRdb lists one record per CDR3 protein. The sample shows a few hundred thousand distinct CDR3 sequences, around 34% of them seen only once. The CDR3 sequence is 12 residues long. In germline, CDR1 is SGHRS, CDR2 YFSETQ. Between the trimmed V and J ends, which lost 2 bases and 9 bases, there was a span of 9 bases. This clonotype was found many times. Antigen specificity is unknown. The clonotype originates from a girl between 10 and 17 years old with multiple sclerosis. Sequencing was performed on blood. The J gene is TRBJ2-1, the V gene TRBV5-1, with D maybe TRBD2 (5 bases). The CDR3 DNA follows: TGCGCCAGCAGCTTATCGACTACTGAGCAGTTCTTC. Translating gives CASSLSTTEQFF.